These 28 T cell receptor beta chains were all obtained from the same sample, sequenced in a study of CD8 T cells in Susac syndrome. cDNA came from about 0.51 to 1 ug RNA primed by random hexamers. A single record per CDR3 protein comes from TCRdb applying MiXCR to the immunoSEQ multiplex PCR reads. The sample has roughly 150,000 distinct CDR3 sequences; around 95% are singletons. What was sequenced was CD8+ T cells from PBMCs. The origin of the receptors is a human donor with multiple sclerosis.

The chain carries TRBV10-3 and TRBJ1-2; 9 bases align to TRBD1. The CDR3 is 12 amino acids. With 11 bases clipped from V and 7 bases from J, the junction kept 8 bases outside the gene matches. CDR1 and CDR2 (germline): ENHRY, SYGVKD. CDR3 nucleotides: TGTGCCGCCCTGACAGGGGGGTCTGGCTACACCTTC. As protein: CAALTGGSGYTF.

The chain has TRBV30 and TRBJ1-2; D might be TRBD1 (5 bases). Trimming cost V 0 bases and J 6 bases, with 11 bases left between them. The CDR3 is 13 residues long. Germline CDR1 is GTSNPN and CDR2 is SVGIG (reference sequence). The CDR3 bases are TGTGCCTGGAGTGTAGGGGTCAAGGATGGCTACACCTTC. Protein sequence: CAWSVGVKDGYTF. Complete variable domain (other parts from reference TRBV30 and TRBJ1-2): SQTIHQWPATLVQPVGSPLSLECTVEGTSNPNLYWYRQAAGRGLQLLFYSVGIGQISSEVPQNLSASRPQDRQFILSSKKLLLSDSGFYLCAWSVGVKDGYTFGSGTRLTVV.

The rearrangement uses TRBV27 and TRBJ1-6; D unclear. Trimming took 5 bases from V and 0 from J, leaving 8 bases between them. This CDR3 spans 15 amino acids. Germline V CDR1 and CDR2: MNHEY, SMNVEV (reference sequence). DNA for the CDR3: TGTGCCAGCAGTCCAAAGGGCTCCTATAATTCACCCCTCCACTTT. Translating gives CASSPKGSYNSPLHF.

This clonotype was counted between two and nine times. This sequence joins TRBV30 and TRBJ2-5; perhaps TRBD2 as D (5 bases). V was clipped by 4 bases and J by 4 bases, with 7 bases between them. Germline V gene lookup returns CDR1 GTSNPN and CDR2 SVGIG (reference sequence). The CDR3 spans 11 residues. CDR3 residues: CAWNRGETQYF. The CDR3 coding sequence is TGTGCCTGGAATCGGGGAGAGACCCAGTACTTC. The whole variable domain, filled in from reference TRBV30 and TRBJ2-5, reads SQTIHQWPATLVQPVGSPLSLECTVEGTSNPNLYWYRQAAGRGLQLLFYSVGIGQISSEVPQNLSASRPQDRQFILSSKKLLLSDSGFYLCAWNRGETQYFGPGTRLLVL.

The V gene is TRBV9, the J gene TRBJ1-4, with no clear D. The V end lost 4 bases, the J end lost 0 bases, and 10 bases lay between the germline ends. The CDR3 runs 15 residues. Germline assignment: CDR1 SGDLS and CDR2 YYNGEE. The DNA for the CDR3 is TGTGCCAGCAGCCCGTGGATGTCAACTAATGAAAAACTGTTTTTT. It is translated as CASSPWMSTNEKLFF.

The chain employs TRBV30 and TRBJ2-1; D might be TRBD2 (6 bases). Per germline, CDR1 GTSNPN and CDR2 SVGIG (reference sequence). This CDR3 contains 13 residues. Trimming removed 8 bases at V and 8 bases at J, with 19 bases between. The chain's CDR3 is CAGKRARTYEQFF. The CDR3 nucleotides are TGTGCCGGTAAGCGGGCCCGAACATATGAGCAGTTCTTC.

V and J are TRBV20-1 and TRBJ1-1; 7 bases agree with TRBD1. The V gene's germline CDR1 is DFQATT and CDR2 SNEGSKA (reference sequence). V shed 1 base, J shed 2 bases, and the junction held 4 bases outside the gene matches. The length of the CDR3 is 14 residues. The CDR3 DNA follows: TGCAGTGCTAGAGTAGAGGGGGCAAACACTGAAGCTTTCTTT. Its translation is CSARVEGANTEAFF.

The chain employs TRBV6-5 and TRBJ2-1; a weak D match, TRBD1 (5 bases). The CDR3 extends over 12 amino acids. Germline CDR1 and CDR2: MNHEY and SVGAGI. V was trimmed by 0 bases and J by 8 bases, leaving 5 bases between them. CDR3 sequence (DNA): TGTGCCAGCAGTTACTCAGGGGATGAGCAGTTCTTC. Its protein product is CASSYSGDEQFF.

The rearrangement links TRBV19 to TRBJ2-5; D not certain. The germline V gene encodes CDR1 LNHDA and CDR2 SQIVND (reference sequence). Trimming cost V 3 bases and J 0 bases, with 5 bases left between them. CDR3 length: 13 residues. The CDR3 sequence: CASSIRNQETQYF. The CDR3 nucleotides read TGTGCCAGTAGTATCAGGAACCAAGAGACCCAGTACTTC.

The chain combines TRBV6-2 or TRBV6-3 with TRBJ1-2; D unresolved. Trimming cost V 2 bases and J 3 bases, with 13 bases left between them. Germline assignment: CDR1 MNHEY and CDR2 SVGEGT. CDR3 size: 15 residues. DNA for the CDR3: TGTGCCAGCAGTTACCTCAAGCGGCTAGACTATGGCTACACCTTC. It specifies CASSYLKRLDYGYTF.

V and J are TRBV6-1 and TRBJ2-7, with 7 bases fitting TRBD2. CDR1 and CDR2 (germline): MNHNS, SASEGT. Germline trimming cut 1 base from V and 4 bases from J; bases unmatched to any gene: 10. The CDR3 length is 16 residues. CDR3 loop: CASSEDGEGRAYEQYV. CDR3 DNA sequence: TGTGCCAGCAGTGAAGACGGGGAGGGAAGGGCGTACGAGCAGTACGTC.

The gene calls are TRBV2 and TRBJ2-7; D is ambiguous. CDR3 length: 13 amino acids. Germline-derived CDR1 and CDR2 are SNHLY and FYNNEI. Trimming removed 4 bases from V and 2 bases from J, with 9 bases in between. CDR3 DNA sequence: TGTGCCAGCAGTGCGCGACTGACCTACGAGCAGTACGTC. Amino acid sequence: CASSARLTYEQYV.

The rearrangement uses TRBV30 and TRBJ1-2, with 7 bases lining up with TRBD1. V dropped 8 bases and J dropped 0; count of bases not matched to a gene: 6. From germline, CDR1 is GTSNPN and CDR2 SVGIG (reference sequence). The CDR3 is 13 residues long. CDR3 sequence: CARDSDANYGYTF. CDR3 bases: TGTGCCAGGGACAGCGACGCTAACTATGGCTACACCTTC.

The chain links TRBV20-1 to TRBJ1-5, with D perhaps TRBD1 (6 bases). CDR3 length: 13 amino acids. Germline-derived CDR1 and CDR2 are DFQATT and SNEGSKA (reference sequence). V dropped 5 bases and J dropped 7 bases, with 15 bases sitting between them. The CDR3 sequence: CSAATGRWQPQHF. The CDR3 coding sequence is TGCAGTGCTGCTACAGGGAGGTGGCAGCCCCAGCATTTT.

The chain uses TRBV13 and TRBJ2-5, with TRBD2 matching 10 bases. The CDR3 consists of 17 residues. V dropped 3 bases and J dropped 3; count of bases not matched to a gene: 10. Looked up from germline, CDR1 is PRHDT and CDR2 is FYEKMQ (reference sequence). The CDR3 sequence: CASSFNGLAGAKETQYF. The CDR3 bases are TGTGCCAGCAGCTTCAACGGGCTAGCGGGGGCGAAAGAGACCCAGTACTTC.

The J gene is TRBJ2-7, the V gene TRBV30; 7 bases match TRBD1. The germline CDR1 and CDR2 sequences are GTSNPN and SVGIG (reference sequence). J gave up 2 bases and V 1 base, and 8 bases lay outside the gene matches. The CDR3 runs to 15 residues. This CDR3 is CAWSGYEQGPYEQYF. The DNA for the CDR3 is TGTGCCTGGAGTGGATACGAACAGGGGCCCTACGAGCAGTACTTC.

The rearrangement joins TRBV7-9 to TRBJ1-4, with a tentative D call TRBD1 (5 bases). CDR3 size: 14 residues. The ends were cut back, 3 bases at V and 3 bases at J, with 8 bases in the middle. Germline-derived CDR1 and CDR2 are SEHNR and FQNEAQ (reference sequence). CDR3 sequence: CASSLTEANEKLFF. The CDR3 coding sequence is TGTGCCAGCAGCTTGACAGAAGCTAATGAAAAACTGTTTTTT.

This chain connects TRBV2 to TRBJ1-1; perhaps TRBD1 as D (6 bases). V shed 2 bases and J shed 5 bases, with 6 bases lying between them. From germline, CDR1 is SNHLY and CDR2 FYNNEI. The CDR3 extends over 12 amino acids. In nucleotides, the CDR3 is TGTGCCAGCAGTGAAAGGGGGACTGAAGCTTTCTTT. Translated, it gives CASSERGTEAFF.

This clonotype was detected once. The J gene is TRBJ1-1, the V gene TRBV27, with D possibly TRBD1 on 5 matching bases. The germline V gene has CDR1 MNHEY and CDR2 SMNVEV (reference sequence). This CDR3 comprises 16 residues. The V and J ends lost 6 bases and 1 base respectively, with 18 bases between them. The CDR3 protein is CASRITPGGTNTEAFF. The CDR3 DNA reads TGTGCCAGCAGGATTACACCGGGGGGGACGAACACTGAAGCTTTCTTT.

The chain uses TRBV28 and TRBJ2-5; D uncertain. The CDR3 has 13 amino acids. Germline lookup yields CDR1 MDHEN and CDR2 SYDVKM. V was cut by 2 bases and J by 5 bases, with 9 bases left in between. This CDR3 is CASSLPRVETQYF. The CDR3 DNA follows: TGTGCCAGCAGTTTACCTAGGGTGGAGACCCAGTACTTC.

The chain is built from TRBV27 and TRBJ1-6; maybe TRBD1 (6 bases). Germline assignment: CDR1 MNHEY and CDR2 SMNVEV (reference sequence). The ends were cut back, 5 bases at V and 2 bases at J, with 7 bases in the middle. The CDR3 runs to 14 residues. The CDR3 sequence is CASSRGPYNSPLHF. The CDR3 DNA sequence: TGTGCCAGCAGTCGGGGGCCCTATAATTCACCCCTCCACTTT.

This chain links TRBV20-1 with TRBJ2-7; 7 bases are shared with TRBD2. CDR3 length equals 13 residues. In germline, CDR1 is DFQATT, CDR2 SNEGSKA (reference sequence). Trimming at V came to 2 bases and at J to 5 bases, leaving 6 bases not matched to a gene. The CDR3 DNA is TGCAGTGCTAGACCCGGACTAGTCCACGAGCAGTACTTC. It is translated as CSARPGLVHEQYF.

CDR3 in DNA: TGTGCCAGCAGCCGGACTAGCGTTGAGCAGTTCTTC. Encoded protein: CASSRTSVEQFF. The V call is TRBV6-2 or TRBV6-3, the J call TRBJ2-1, with TRBD2 matching over 9 bases. The CDR3 is 12 amino acids. Unmatched junction bases numbered 3, after V lost 6 bases and J lost 9 bases. Germline V gene sequence: CDR1 MNHEY, CDR2 SVGEGT.

This clonotype was seen a single time. The chain joins TRBV13 to TRBJ2-1; D remains ambiguous. This CDR3 spans 15 amino acids. The V gene lost 5 bases and the J gene lost 0 bases, with 11 bases spanning the gap. Germline V lookup: CDR1 PRHDT, CDR2 FYEKMQ (reference sequence). CDR3 nucleotides: TGTGCCAGCAGCCCTCAATTCAGCTCCTACAATGAGCAGTTCTTC. The encoded protein is CASSPQFSSYNEQFF.

The genes are TRBV19 and TRBJ1-1, with 7 bases aligning to TRBD1. CDR3 length equals 13 residues. J lost 9 bases, V lost 3 bases, and 7 bases had no gene match. Germline V lookup: CDR1 LNHDA, CDR2 SQIVND (reference sequence). The CDR3 nucleotides read TGTGCCAGTAGTATTTCCGTGGACAGGCAAGCTTTCTTT. Translated, it gives CASSISVDRQAFF.

CDR3 nucleotide sequence: TGTGCCAGCAGTTTGACGGGGGGAACCTATAATTCACCCCTCCACTTT. Translating it yields CASSLTGGTYNSPLHF. The chain carries TRBV27 and TRBJ1-6; perhaps TRBD1 as D (5 bases). The germline V and J ends were trimmed by 3 bases and 2 bases, with 11 bases remaining between them. The CDR3 has 16 amino acids. Germline V gene data show CDR1 as MNHEY and CDR2 as SMNVEV (reference sequence).

The rearrangement joins TRBV30 to TRBJ1-1; D unclear. Trimming pared 1 base from V and 8 bases from J, leaving 8 bases between. From germline, CDR1 is GTSNPN and CDR2 SVGIG (reference sequence). This CDR3 has 11 residues. CDR3 sequence: CAWSEVKEAFF. In nucleotides, the CDR3 is TGTGCCTGGAGTGAGGTAAAGGAAGCTTTCTTT.

The rearrangement uses TRBV12-3 or TRBV12-4 and TRBJ2-1; 16 bases map to TRBD2. This CDR3 is built from 17 residues. V dropped 5 bases and J dropped 9; count of bases not matched to a gene: 10. The CDR3 DNA reads TGTGCCAGCAGTCCCGGGACTAGCGGGGGGGCCTTAGGTGAGCAGTTCTTC. It encodes CASSPGTSGGALGEQFF.